This T cell receptor (beta chain) was found in a study of neurological immune-mediated disorders. V was cut by 4 bases and J by 2 bases, with 10 bases left in between. Germline V gene sequence: CDR1 SGDLS, CDR2 YYNGEE. The CDR3 covers 14 residues. This clonotype came up many times. Its antigen is undetermined. TCRdb reprocessed the 5' RACE reads with MiXCR, giving one entry per CDR3 protein. The sample has roughly 50,000 distinct CDR3 sequences, around a sixth seen once. The healthy controls volunteered at a blood bank in Maryland, USA. PBMCs numbering 2 million and stored at -80 C yielded the unsorted libraries. Whole-study results and caveats: Levels of TCR clonal expansion peaked in HTLV-1-associated myelopathy and reached their lowest in multiple sclerosis, under those of healthy controls.

This chain joins TRBV9 and TRBJ2-1; no clear D. This sequence was found in a man aged 55 to 69 in good health. Source material: PBMCs. CDR3 protein: CASSLSFTYNEQFF. For the CDR3, the DNA is TGTGCCAGCAGCCTAAGTTTCACCTACAATGAGCAGTTCTTC. Full variable domain (rest looked up from reference TRBV9 and TRBJ2-1): DSGVTQTPKHLITATGQRVTLRCSPRSGDLSVYWYQQSLDQGLQFLIQYYNGEERAKGNILERFSAQQFPDLHSELNLSSLELGDSALYFCASSLSFTYNEQFFGPGTRLTVL.